The next 6 T cell receptor beta chains were all read from a single sample in a study of OX40 agonist ivuxolimab in advanced cancers. The assay was immunoSEQ multiplex PCR, and TCRdb's table has in-frame clones only and misses some. The top ten hold around 6.4% of the sample, which has 50,000 or so clones, 86% seen once. The material was CD4+ or CD8+ T cells sorted from blood, obtained in a trial of the OX40 agonist ivuxolimab. These receptors came from an adult with an advanced solid tumor such as melanoma, head and neck, liver or kidney cancer.

The V call is TRBV9, the J call TRBJ2-7; possibly TRBD2 for D (5 bases). This CDR3 contains 18 residues. V was shortened by 4 bases and J by 1 base, with 24 bases between the two germline ends. The germline gives CDR1 SGDLS, CDR2 YYNGEE. CDR3 protein: CASSQEEYWFGPSYEQYF. CDR3 DNA: TGTGCCAGCAGCCAGGAGGAGTACTGGTTCGGGCCGTCCTACGAGCAGTACTTC. Combining the CDR3 with reference TRBV9 and TRBJ2-7 gives the whole variable domain DSGVTQTPKHLITATGQRVTLRCSPRSGDLSVYWYQQSLDQGLQFLIQYYNGEERAKGNILERFSAQQFPDLHSELNLSSLELGDSALYFCASSQEEYWFGPSYEQYFGPGTRLTVT.

The genes are TRBV18 and TRBJ1-1; D is possibly TRBD1 (5 bases). Looked up from germline, CDR1 is KGHSH and CDR2 is LQKENI. Trimming left V 5 bases short and J 1 base short, with 8 bases between. This CDR3 is 13 amino acids long. CDR3 residues: CASSTDRNTEAFF. The CDR3 DNA sequence: TGTGCCAGCTCAACCGACAGGAACACTGAAGCTTTCTTT.

This sequence joins TRBV5-1 and TRBJ2-5; weak D call: TRBD1 (5 bases). Trimming cost V 1 base and J 0 bases, with 10 bases left between them. This CDR3 is built from 15 residues. Germline V lookup: CDR1 SGHRS, CDR2 YFSETQ. The CDR3 spells CASSLRAGNQETQYF. Here the CDR3 DNA reads TGCGCCAGCAGCTTGAGGGCAGGGAACCAAGAGACCCAGTACTTC.

The chain recombines TRBV19 with TRBJ1-2; D ambiguous. From germline, CDR1 is LNHDA and CDR2 SQIVND (reference sequence). The CDR3 runs 15 residues. Between the trimmed V and J ends, which lost 8 bases and 6 bases, there was a span of 22 bases. DNA for the CDR3: TGTGCCAGTTCCCCGATTGATGAGCAGTCCGATGGCTACACCTTC. Its protein product is CASSPIDEQSDGYTF. Drawing the rest from reference TRBV19 and TRBJ1-2, the complete variable domain is DGGITQSPKYLFRKEGQNVTLSCEQNLNHDAMYWYRQDPGQGLRLIYYSQIVNDFQKGDIAEGYSVSREKKESFPLTVTSAQKNPTAFYLCASSPIDEQSDGYTFGSGTRLTVV.

The count of this clone is one. This chain connects TRBV18 to TRBJ1-4, with D maybe TRBD1 (5 bases). Germline CDR1 and CDR2: KGHSH and LQKENI. CDR3 size: 14 residues. V was pared by 2 bases and J by 6 bases, with 10 bases between. The CDR3 coding sequence is TGTGCCAGCTCACCATCCAGGGATCATGAAAAACTGTTTTTT. It is translated as CASSPSRDHEKLFF. Drawing the rest from reference TRBV18 and TRBJ1-4, the complete variable domain is NAGVMQNPRHLVRRRGQEARLRCSPMKGHSHVYWYRQLPEEGLKFMVYLQKENIIDESGMPKERFSAEFPKEGPSILRIQQVVRGDSAAYFCASSPSRDHEKLFFGSGTQLSVL.

V gene TRBV9 combines with J gene TRBJ2-5; D may be TRBD2 (6 bases). The CDR3 is made up of 14 amino acids. From germline, CDR1 is SGDLS and CDR2 YYNGEE. Trimming shortened V by 0 bases and J by 5 bases, and 11 bases separated the two germline ends. CDR3 in DNA: TGTGCCAGCAGCGTAGAACTAGCCGGGGAGACCCAGTACTTC. This translates into CASSVELAGETQYF.